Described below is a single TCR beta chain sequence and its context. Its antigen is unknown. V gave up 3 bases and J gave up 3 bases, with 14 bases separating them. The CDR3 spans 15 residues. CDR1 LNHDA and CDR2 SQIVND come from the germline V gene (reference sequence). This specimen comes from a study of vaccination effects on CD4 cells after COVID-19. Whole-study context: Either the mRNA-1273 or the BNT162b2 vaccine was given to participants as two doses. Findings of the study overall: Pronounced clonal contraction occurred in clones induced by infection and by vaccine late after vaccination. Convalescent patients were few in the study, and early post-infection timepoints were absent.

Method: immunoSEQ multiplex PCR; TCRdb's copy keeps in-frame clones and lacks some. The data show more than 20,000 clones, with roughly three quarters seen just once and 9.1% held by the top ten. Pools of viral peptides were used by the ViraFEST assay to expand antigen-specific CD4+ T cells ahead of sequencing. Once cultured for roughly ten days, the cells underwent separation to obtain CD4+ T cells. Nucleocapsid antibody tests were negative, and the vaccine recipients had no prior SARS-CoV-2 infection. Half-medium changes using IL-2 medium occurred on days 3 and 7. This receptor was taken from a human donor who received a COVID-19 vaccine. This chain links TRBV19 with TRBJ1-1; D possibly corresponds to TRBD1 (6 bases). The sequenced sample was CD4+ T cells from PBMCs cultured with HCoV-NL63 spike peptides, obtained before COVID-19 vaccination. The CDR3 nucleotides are TGTGCCAGTAGTATGAAGGAGGGGGGAGACACTGAAGCTTTCTTT. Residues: CASSMKEGGDTEAFF.